This T cell receptor (beta chain) was observed in a study of T cell responses to AZD1222 COVID-19 vaccine. Study-level findings and limits: The donor cohort was predominantly white British with a female majority, and clonal diversity may have been underestimated.

Profiled with immunoSEQ multiplex PCR; TCRdb holds only in-frame clones, not every one. The sample includes under 150,000 clones, 92% of them seen just once. CDR3 size: 12 residues. With 7 bases removed from V and 2 bases from J, the gap between germline ends came to 8 bases. Germline V gene lookup returns CDR1 MDHEN and CDR2 SYDVKM. About this clone itself: Its antigen is still unknown.

Pooling of second doses given at about 4 or about 12 weeks was done. This chain connects TRBV28 to TRBJ1-2; D not resolved. The sequence was collected from an adult who received the AZD1222 COVID-19 vaccine. The sequencing here drew on peripheral blood, taken 28 days after the second AZD1222 dose. The CDR3 reads CASITGNYGYTF. The CDR3 DNA reads TGTGCCAGCATCACGGGGAACTATGGCTACACCTTC.